This entry lists 8 T cell receptor beta chains sequenced from one sample in a study of post-analysis software for immune sequencing data (dated by TCRdb to between 2014 and 2017). Broad study findings and their caveats: Patients showed significantly higher frequencies than controls for a handful of TRBV segments, among them TRBV5-6, TRBV5-1 and TRBV20-1.

The antigens for these receptors are not known. Library preparation used PCR. Sequencing relied on an Illumina HiSeq 2500. Unique molecular identifiers were incorporated into TCR beta cDNA libraries to reduce PCR and sequencing biases. TCRdb passed the public sequencing reads through fastp at Q25 and MiXCR, retaining productive beta sequences. Each entry merges the rows of one CDR3 protein and shows their most common DNA and genes. For this sample there are just over 250,000 distinct CDR3 sequences; 35% to 40% appear just once. The ten biggest clones cover around 4.8% of the sample. Sequenced input: blood. The source is a girl between 5 and 17 years old with multiple sclerosis.

This clonotype was counted only a few times. This chain joins TRBV29-1 and TRBJ2-1; TRBD2 agrees at 12 bases. Germline V CDR1 and CDR2: SQVTM, ANQGSEA. V lost 4 bases, J lost 5 bases, and 0 bases stayed unmatched. The CDR3 has 13 amino acids. The CDR3 region is CSVGLAGDNEQFF. The DNA of the CDR3 is TGCAGCGTTGGACTAGCGGGAGACAATGAGCAGTTCTTC.

The V and J genes are TRBV5-6 and TRBJ2-5, with 9 nucleotides matching TRBD2. The germline CDR1 and CDR2 sequences are SGHDT and YYEEEE. Unmatched junction bases numbered 6, after V lost 1 base and J lost 5 bases. The CDR3 loop spans 15 amino acids. The CDR3 loop reads CASSLRGTSWETQYF. For the CDR3, the DNA is TGTGCCAGCAGCTTGCGGGGGACTAGCTGGGAGACCCAGTACTTC.

In this sample, this clonotype turned up once. The J gene is TRBJ1-5, the V gene TRBV6-1; 7 bases line up with TRBD1. CDR3 length equals 13 residues. Germline values: CDR1 MNHNS, CDR2 SASEGT. Trimming at V came to 7 bases and at J to 6 bases, leaving 6 bases not matched to a gene. CDR3 loop: CASTDRDSQPQHF. The CDR3 DNA sequence: TGTGCCAGCACCGACAGGGATAGTCAGCCCCAGCATTTT.

The genes are TRBV20-1 and TRBJ2-7; D is ambiguous. From germline, CDR1 is DFQATT and CDR2 SNEGSKA (reference sequence). The CDR3 extends over 12 amino acids. V lost 0 bases to trimming and J lost 9 bases, with 12 bases between them. The CDR3 nucleotides are TGCAGTGCTAGAGATCTAGTCCATGGGCAGTACTTC. It specifies CSARDLVHGQYF.

The chain has TRBV10-3 and TRBJ2-2; a possible D gene is TRBD1 (5 bases). Between the trimmed V and J ends, which lost 5 bases and 0 bases, there was a span of 13 bases. CDR1 and CDR2 (germline): ENHRY, SYGVKD. There are 16 residues in the CDR3. CDR3 residues: CAISQDSSANTGELFF. The CDR3 coding sequence is TGTGCCATCAGTCAAGACAGCTCTGCGAACACCGGGGAGCTGTTTTTT.

This clonotype has at least ten counts. The gene calls are TRBV21-1 and TRBJ2-7; TRBD1 is the table's D call, not checked against the DNA. TRBV21-1 is listed as a pseudogene. CDR3 length: 13 amino acids. The DNA for the CDR3 is TGTGCCAGCACAGGGGCTCTCTCCTACGAGCAGTACTTC. It translates to CASTGALSYEQYF.

This sequence joins TRBV6-5 and TRBJ1-2; a weak D match, TRBD1 (5 bases). V lost 2 bases to trimming and J lost 6 bases, with 10 bases between them. This CDR3 spans 13 amino acids. The germline gives CDR1 MNHEY, CDR2 SVGAGI. The CDR3 sequence is CASSYRGFDGYTF. DNA of the CDR3: TGTGCCAGCAGTTACAGGGGTTTCGATGGCTACACCTTC.

This clonotype was seen ten or more times. The V gene is TRBV5-6, the J gene TRBJ2-1; no clear D. The CDR3 runs 12 residues. Trimming shortened V by 0 bases and J by 10 bases, and 8 bases separated the two germline ends. Per germline, CDR1 SGHDT and CDR2 YYEEEE. The CDR3 region is CASSLVGTEQFF. Here the CDR3 DNA reads TGTGCCAGCAGCTTGGTAGGAACCGAGCAGTTCTTC. Full variable domain (rest looked up from reference TRBV5-6 and TRBJ2-1): DAGVTQSPTHLIKTRGQQVTLRCSPKSGHDTVSWYQQALGQGPQFIFQYYEEEERQRGNFPDRFSGHQFPNYSSELNVNALLLGDSALYLCASSLVGTEQFFGPGTRLTVL.